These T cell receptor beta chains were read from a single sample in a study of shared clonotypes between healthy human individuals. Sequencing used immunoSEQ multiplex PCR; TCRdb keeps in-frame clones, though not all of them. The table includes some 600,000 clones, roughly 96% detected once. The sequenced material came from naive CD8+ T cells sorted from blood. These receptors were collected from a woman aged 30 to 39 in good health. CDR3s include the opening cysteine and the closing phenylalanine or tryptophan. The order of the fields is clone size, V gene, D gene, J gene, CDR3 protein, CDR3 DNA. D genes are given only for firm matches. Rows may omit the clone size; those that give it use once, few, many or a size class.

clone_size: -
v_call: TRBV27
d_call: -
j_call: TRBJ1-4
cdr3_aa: CASSYWVTGGVEKLFF
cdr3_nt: TGTGCCAGCAGTTATTGGGTGACGGGGGGAGTTGAAAAACTGTTTTTT

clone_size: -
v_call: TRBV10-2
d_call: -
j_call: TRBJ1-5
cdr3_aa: CASSESVGGYSQPQHF
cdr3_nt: TGCGCCAGCAGTGAGTCAGTTGGGGGTTATAGTCAGCCCCAGCATTTT

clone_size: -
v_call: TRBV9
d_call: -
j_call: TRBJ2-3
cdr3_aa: CASSASDTQYF
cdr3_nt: TGTGCCAGCAGCGCCTCAGATACGCAGTATTTT

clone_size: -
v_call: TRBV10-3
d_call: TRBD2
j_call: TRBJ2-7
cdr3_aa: CAITPGLAGVVGEQYF
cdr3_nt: TGTGCCATCACTCCAGGACTAGCGGGAGTAGTCGGGGAGCAGTACTTC

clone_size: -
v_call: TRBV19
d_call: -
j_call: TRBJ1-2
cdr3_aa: CASSVWVQGSNYGYTF
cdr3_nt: TGTGCCAGTAGCGTGTGGGTACAGGGTTCTAACTATGGCTACACCTTC

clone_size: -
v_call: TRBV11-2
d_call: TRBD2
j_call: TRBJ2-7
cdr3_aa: CASSLEGGDLYEQYF
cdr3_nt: TGTGCCAGCAGCTTAGAGGGGGGGGACCTCTACGAGCAGTACTTC

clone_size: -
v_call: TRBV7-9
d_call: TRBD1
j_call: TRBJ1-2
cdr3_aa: CASSLVGGGYGYTF
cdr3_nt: TGTGCCAGCAGCTTAGTAGGGGGCGGCTATGGCTACACCTTC

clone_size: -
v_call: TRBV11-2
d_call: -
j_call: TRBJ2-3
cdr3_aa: CASTYDAASTDTQYF
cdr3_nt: TGTGCCAGCACCTATGATGCAGCTAGCACAGATACGCAGTATTTT

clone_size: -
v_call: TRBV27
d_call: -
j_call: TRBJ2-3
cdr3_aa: CASSWRLNTDTQYF
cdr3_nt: TGTGCCAGCAGTTGGCGGCTTAACACAGATACGCAGTATTTT

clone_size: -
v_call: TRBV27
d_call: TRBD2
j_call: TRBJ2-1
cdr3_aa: CASSLHRLAGGPDEQFF
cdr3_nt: TGTGCCAGCAGTCTGCATAGACTAGCGGGAGGGCCCGATGAGCAGTTCTTC

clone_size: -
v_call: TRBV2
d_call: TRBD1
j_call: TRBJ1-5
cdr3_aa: CASDGPTGNQPQHF
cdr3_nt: TGTGCCAGCGATGGACCGACAGGGAATCAGCCCCAGCATTTT

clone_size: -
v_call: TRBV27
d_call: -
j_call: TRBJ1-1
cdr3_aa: CASSLSPLGRQEAFF
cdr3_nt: TGTGCCAGCAGTTTATCGCCACTCGGCCGGCAAGAAGCTTTCTTT

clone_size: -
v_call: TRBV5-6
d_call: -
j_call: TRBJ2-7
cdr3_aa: CASRSGGMYEQYF
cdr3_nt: TGTGCCAGCAGGAGTGGGGGCATGTACGAGCAGTACTTC

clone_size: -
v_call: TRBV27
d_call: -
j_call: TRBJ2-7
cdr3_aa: CASSLTKPDYYEQYF
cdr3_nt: TGTGCCAGCAGTTTAACCAAACCGGACTACTACGAGCAGTACTTC

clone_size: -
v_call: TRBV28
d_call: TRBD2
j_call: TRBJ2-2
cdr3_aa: CASSFPILAGADTGELFF
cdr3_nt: TGTGCCAGCAGTTTCCCCATCCTAGCGGGAGCGGACACCGGGGAGCTGTTTTTT

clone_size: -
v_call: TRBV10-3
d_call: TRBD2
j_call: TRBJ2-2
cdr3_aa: CAISESGAGEGTGELFF
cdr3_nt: TGTGCCATCAGTGAGTCCGGAGCGGGAGAAGGGACCGGGGAGCTGTTTTTT

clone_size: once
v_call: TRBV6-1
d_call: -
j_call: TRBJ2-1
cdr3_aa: CASSEVPDGSPYNEQFF
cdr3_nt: TGTGCCAGCAGTGAGGTGCCTGACGGGAGCCCCTACAATGAGCAGTTCTTC

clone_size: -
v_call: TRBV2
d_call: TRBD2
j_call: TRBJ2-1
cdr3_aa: CASRAPPTSGKPLNEQFF
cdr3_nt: TGTGCCAGCAGGGCTCCCCCCACTAGCGGGAAGCCCTTGAATGAGCAGTTCTTC

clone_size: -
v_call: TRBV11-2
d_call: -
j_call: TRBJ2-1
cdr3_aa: CASSLGSGLDNEQFF
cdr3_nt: TGTGCCAGCAGCTTAGGGAGCGGGCTGGACAATGAGCAGTTCTTC

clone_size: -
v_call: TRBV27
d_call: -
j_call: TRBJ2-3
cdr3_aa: CASSLEPGHSSTDTQYF
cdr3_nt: TGTGCCAGCAGCCTCGAACCGGGACACTCTAGCACAGATACGCAGTATTTT

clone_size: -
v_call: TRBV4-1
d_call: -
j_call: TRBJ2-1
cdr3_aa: CASSQDPRGRRYNEQFF
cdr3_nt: TGCGCCAGCAGCCAAGATCCGAGAGGTCGGCGCTACAATGAGCAGTTCTTC

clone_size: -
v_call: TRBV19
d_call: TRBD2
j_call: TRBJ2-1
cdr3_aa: CASSSFAGGIDEQFF
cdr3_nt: TGTGCCAGTAGTAGCTTTGCGGGAGGGATCGATGAGCAGTTCTTC

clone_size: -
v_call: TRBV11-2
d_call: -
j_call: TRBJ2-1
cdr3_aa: CASSLARPRGLYNEQFF
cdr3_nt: TGTGCCAGCAGCTTAGCTAGACCGAGAGGTCTTTACAATGAGCAGTTCTTC

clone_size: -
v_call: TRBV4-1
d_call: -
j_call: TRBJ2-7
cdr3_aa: CASSQLVPPPPYEQYF
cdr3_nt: TGCGCCAGCAGCCAACTCGTGCCTCCACCCCCCTACGAGCAGTACTTC

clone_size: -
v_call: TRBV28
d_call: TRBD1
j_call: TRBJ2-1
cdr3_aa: CASSLGQFSYNEQFF
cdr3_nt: TGTGCCAGCAGTTTGGGACAGTTCTCCTACAATGAGCAGTTCTTC

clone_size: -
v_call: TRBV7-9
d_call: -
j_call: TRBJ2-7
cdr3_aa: CASSLVEQSSYEQYF
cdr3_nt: TGTGCCAGCAGCTTAGTAGAACAAAGCTCCTACGAGCAGTACTTC

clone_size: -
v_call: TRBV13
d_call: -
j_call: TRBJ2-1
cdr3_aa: CASSLMLDSYNEQFF
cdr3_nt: TGTGCCAGCAGCTTAATGCTAGACTCCTACAATGAGCAGTTCTTC

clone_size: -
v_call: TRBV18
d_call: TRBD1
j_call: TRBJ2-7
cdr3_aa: CASSPPRVGQGSYEQYF
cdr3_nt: TGTGCCAGCTCACCACCGAGGGTTGGACAGGGTTCCTACGAGCAGTACTTC

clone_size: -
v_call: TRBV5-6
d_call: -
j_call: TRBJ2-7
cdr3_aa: CASTEGINYEQYF
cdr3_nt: TGTGCCAGCACCGAGGGCATCAACTACGAGCAGTACTTC

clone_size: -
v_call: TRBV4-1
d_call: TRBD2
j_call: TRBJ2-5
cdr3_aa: CASSPTGSGREETQYF
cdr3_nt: TGCGCCAGCAGCCCGACGGGTAGCGGGAGAGAAGAGACCCAGTACTTC

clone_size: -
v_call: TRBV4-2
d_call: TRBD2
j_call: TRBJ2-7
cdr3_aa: CASSQETSGPSYEQYF
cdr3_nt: TGTGCCAGCAGCCAAGAAACTAGCGGGCCTTCGTACGAGCAGTACTTC

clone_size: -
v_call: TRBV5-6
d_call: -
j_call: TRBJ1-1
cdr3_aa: CASSLDVGGNTEAFF
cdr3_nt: TGTGCCAGCAGCTTGGATGTGGGAGGGAACACTGAAGCTTTCTTT

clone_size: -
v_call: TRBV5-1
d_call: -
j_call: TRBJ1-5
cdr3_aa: CASSLKPLDTALGGNQPQHF
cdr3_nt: TGCGCCAGCAGCTTGAAGCCGCTCGATACAGCACTGGGAGGCAATCAGCCCCAGCATTTT

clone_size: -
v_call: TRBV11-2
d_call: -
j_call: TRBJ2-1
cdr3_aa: CASSLVVGAGHDYNEQFF
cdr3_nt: TGTGCCAGCAGCTTAGTCGTCGGAGCGGGTCATGATTACAATGAGCAGTTCTTC

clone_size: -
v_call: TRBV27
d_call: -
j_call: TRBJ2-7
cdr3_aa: CASSLSAGVLDEQYF
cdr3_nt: TGTGCCAGCAGTTTATCGGCAGGGGTCCTGGACGAGCAGTACTTC

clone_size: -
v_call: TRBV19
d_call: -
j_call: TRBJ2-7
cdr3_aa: CASSTGPKRGQYF
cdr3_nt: TGTGCCAGTAGTACCGGACCCAAACGGGGGCAGTACTTC

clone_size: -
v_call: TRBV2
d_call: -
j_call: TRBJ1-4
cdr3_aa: CASSIAVGSTTNEKLFF
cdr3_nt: TGTGCCAGCAGTATAGCGGTCGGCTCAACAACTAATGAAAAACTGTTTTTT

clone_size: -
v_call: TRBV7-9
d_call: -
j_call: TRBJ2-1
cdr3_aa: CASSLIGSSYNEQFF
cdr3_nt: TGTGCCAGCAGCTTAATTGGGAGCTCCTACAATGAGCAGTTCTTC

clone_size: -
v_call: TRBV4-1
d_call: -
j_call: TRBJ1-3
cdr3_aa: CASSQDGGGFIKEDGSGNTIYF
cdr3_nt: TGCGCCAGCAGCCAAGATGGGGGTGGATTCATTAAAGAAGACGGCTCTGGAAACACCATATATTTT

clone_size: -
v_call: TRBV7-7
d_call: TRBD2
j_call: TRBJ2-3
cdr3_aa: CASSPAGGRTDTQYF
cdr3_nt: TGTGCCAGCAGCCCTGCCGGCGGGAGGACAGATACGCAGTATTTT

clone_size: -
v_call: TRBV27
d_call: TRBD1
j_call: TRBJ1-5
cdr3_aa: CASSRTGLNQPQHF
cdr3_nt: TGTGCCAGCAGTCGGACAGGTTTAAATCAGCCCCAGCATTTT

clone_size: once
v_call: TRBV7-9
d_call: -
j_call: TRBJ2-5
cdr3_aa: CASSLGTGVEGTQYF
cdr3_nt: TGTGCCAGCAGCTTAGGGACGGGAGTCGAGGGGACCCAGTACTTC

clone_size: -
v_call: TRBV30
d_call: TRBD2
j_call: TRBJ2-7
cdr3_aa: CAYRSGESFYEQYF
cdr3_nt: TGTGCCTATAGGAGCGGGGAGAGCTTCTACGAGCAGTACTTC

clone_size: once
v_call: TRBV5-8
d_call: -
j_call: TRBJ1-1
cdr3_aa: CASSFKAFF
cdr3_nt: TGTGCCAGCAGCTTTAAAGCTTTCTTT

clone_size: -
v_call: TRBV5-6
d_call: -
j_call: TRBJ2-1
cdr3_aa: CASSLVGDGVQFF
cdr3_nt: TGTGCCAGCAGCTTGGTGGGAGACGGTGTACAGTTCTTC

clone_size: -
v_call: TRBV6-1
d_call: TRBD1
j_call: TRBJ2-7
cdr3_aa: CASSELGPDRASYEQYF
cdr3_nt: TGTGCCAGCAGTGAATTAGGTCCGGACAGGGCCTCCTACGAGCAGTACTTC

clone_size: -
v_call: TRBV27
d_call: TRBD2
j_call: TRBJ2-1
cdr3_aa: CASSLTSGGNNEQFF
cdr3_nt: TGTGCCAGCAGCCTGACTAGCGGGGGTAACAATGAGCAGTTCTTC

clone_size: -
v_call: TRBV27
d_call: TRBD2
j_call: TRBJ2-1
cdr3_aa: CASSLVAGGHNEQFF
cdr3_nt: TGTGCCAGCAGTTTGGTAGCGGGAGGGCACAATGAGCAGTTCTTC

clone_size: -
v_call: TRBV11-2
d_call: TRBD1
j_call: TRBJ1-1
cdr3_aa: CASSDLPGQVIEAFF
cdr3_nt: TGTGCCAGCAGCGACCTACCGGGACAGGTAATCGAAGCTTTCTTT

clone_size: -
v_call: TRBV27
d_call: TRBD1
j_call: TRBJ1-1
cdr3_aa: CASSAGTGGNTEAFF
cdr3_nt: TGTGCCAGCAGTGCGGGGACAGGGGGAAACACTGAAGCTTTCTTT

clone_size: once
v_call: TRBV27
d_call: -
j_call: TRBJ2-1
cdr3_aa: CASSWDDYNEQFF
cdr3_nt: TGTGCCAGCAGTTGGGACGACTACAATGAGCAGTTCTTC

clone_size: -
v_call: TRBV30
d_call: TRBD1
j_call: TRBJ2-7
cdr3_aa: CAWSAWTGSYEQYF
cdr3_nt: TGTGCCTGGAGTGCCTGGACAGGTTCCTACGAGCAGTACTTC

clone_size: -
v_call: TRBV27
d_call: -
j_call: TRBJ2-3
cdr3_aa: CATKRFISGVADTQYF
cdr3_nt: TGTGCCACCAAACGGTTTATATCGGGAGTAGCTGATACGCAGTATTTT

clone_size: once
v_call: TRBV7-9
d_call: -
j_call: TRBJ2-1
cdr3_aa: CASSLTQLSSYNEQFF
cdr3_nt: TGTGCCAGCAGCTTGACTCAATTAAGCTCCTACAATGAGCAGTTCTTC